Sequencing of this T cell receptor beta chain was carried out in a study of blood T cells in healthy people across ages (dated by TCRdb to 2013 to 2016). In the study overall: In model experiments, roughly one uniquely barcoded TCR beta cDNA molecule per two T cells was captured by template switching. To track age-related changes in TCR beta repertoire diversity, the study relied on deep sequencing normalized with unique cDNA molecular identifiers. To avoid experimental bias, donors of different ages were randomly spread across the sequencing lanes. Four age groups were formed from the donors: young (average approximately 15 years), middle-aged (around 41), aged (around 62) and long-lived (about 80). Two additional independent replicas of 1 million unique cDNA reads from the same blood draw were analyzed for two donors (one aged 18 to 29 and one aged 80 or older).

Details on this clonotype: Its antigen is not yet known. Per-base qualities were not stored, and no clone one base away is much larger.

Systemically healthy Caucasian individuals from Russia, some 38 in total and aged about 6 to 95 years, were included as donors. Ten milliliters of peripheral blood were drawn from each donor into EDTA-treated Vacutainer tubes. Ficoll-Paque density-gradient centrifugation was used to isolate PBMCs, with at least 6.5 million per sample. Total RNA, at least 6 micrograms per sample, was extracted from PBMCs with Trizol reagent. The percentages of naive CD45RAhigh/CD27high T cells were determined by flow cytometry on a PBMC aliquot from every donor. The germline V gene (reference sequence) supplies CDR1 DFQATT and CDR2 SNEGSKA. V is reduced by 0 bases and J by 10 bases, leaving a spacing of 16 bases between them. The CDR3 numbers 14 residues from cysteine through phenylalanine. The retained sequence is limited to the CDR3, 42 bases, with the frame set at the first base. Results and caveats for the whole study, not just this receptor: Because the CMV infection status of the donors was unknown, age-related changes in expanded clonotypes may potentially have been confounded. Observed TCR beta diversity correlated strongly with the percentage of naive T cells measured by flow cytometry. As age increased, observed TCR beta diversity per million T cells dropped in a roughly linear way, and a significant reduction was already evident by age about 40. Because profiling used bulk unsorted PBMCs, naive and antigen-experienced compartments could not be compared conclusively. Compared with the aged group, the long-lived group had more naive CD4+ T cells, fewer expanded clones and increased TCR diversity, a pattern suggesting age selection. Estimates of total diversity based on one million sequenced T cells were considered lower bounds and underestimates.

The library was obtained by 5' RACE. Sequencing used an Illumina HiSeq 2500. The second PCR ran for about 7 to 11 cycles and used a J-beta primer mix along with a sample-barcoded 5' primer. A unique molecular identifier was introduced onto each TCR beta cDNA molecule by a template-switch 5' adaptor carrying 12 random nucleotides. Each sample yielded at least 2.5 million CDR3-containing paired-end reads. First-strand cDNA synthesis was performed from all RNA using the Mint cDNA synthesis kit, with priming by a TRBC-specific oligonucleotide. After uracil-DNA glycosylase treatment, a first 18-cycle PCR used universal primers M1SS and BC2_uni_R on all cDNA. The authors' pipeline ran thus. For normalization, 1 million high-quality reads, each with a distinct molecular identifier, were randomly selected from each sample. Reads sharing molecular identifiers were discarded rather than binned into consensus sequences. MiTCR, with a Q25 quality threshold and the strictest error-elimination algorithm, was used for CDR3 identification, clonotype clustering and error correction. A nonparametric unseen species model with Euler transformation was used to estimate a lower bound on total TCR beta diversity. Clones were called with MiXCR by TCRdb after fastp trimmed the public reads at Q25, and only in-frame beta chains were retained. Every CDR3 protein is listed once, alongside the most common genes and DNA of its rows. Here the V and J calls rest on TCRdb's processing, not on the authors' analysis. In this sample the table shows about 780,000 distinct CDR3 sequences, less than 60% of which occur a single time. The ten largest clones capture 15% to 20% of the sample.

This sequence originates from a man older than 75 in good health. Sequencing was done on a sample of blood. The chain joins TRBV20-1 to TRBJ2-1; too little of a D gene remains to name it. DNA sequence: TGCAGTGCTAGAGAGCGCCAGGCCGTGAGAGAGCAGTTCTTC. It encodes CSARERQAVREQFF.